The following is a T cell receptor beta chain sequence with its context. Germline CDR1 is PRHDT and CDR2 is FYEKMQ (reference sequence). This CDR3 comprises 13 residues. V gave up 5 bases and J gave up 2 bases, with 9 bases separating them. The entry originates in a study of control samples from healthy donors and cancer patients. Here immunoSEQ multiplex PCR was the method, and the copy in TCRdb shows in-frame clones only, minus some. The sample gives about 94,000 clones, 85% to 90% of which show up once; around 1.3% is in the top ten. Source material: blood. The V call is TRBV13, the J call TRBJ1-2; D uncertain. This clonotype was obtained from a woman between 50 and 59 years old in good health. The CDR3 is CASSPRGNYGYTF. The CDR3 nucleotides are TGTGCCAGCAGCCCCCGGGGAAACTATGGCTACACCTTC.